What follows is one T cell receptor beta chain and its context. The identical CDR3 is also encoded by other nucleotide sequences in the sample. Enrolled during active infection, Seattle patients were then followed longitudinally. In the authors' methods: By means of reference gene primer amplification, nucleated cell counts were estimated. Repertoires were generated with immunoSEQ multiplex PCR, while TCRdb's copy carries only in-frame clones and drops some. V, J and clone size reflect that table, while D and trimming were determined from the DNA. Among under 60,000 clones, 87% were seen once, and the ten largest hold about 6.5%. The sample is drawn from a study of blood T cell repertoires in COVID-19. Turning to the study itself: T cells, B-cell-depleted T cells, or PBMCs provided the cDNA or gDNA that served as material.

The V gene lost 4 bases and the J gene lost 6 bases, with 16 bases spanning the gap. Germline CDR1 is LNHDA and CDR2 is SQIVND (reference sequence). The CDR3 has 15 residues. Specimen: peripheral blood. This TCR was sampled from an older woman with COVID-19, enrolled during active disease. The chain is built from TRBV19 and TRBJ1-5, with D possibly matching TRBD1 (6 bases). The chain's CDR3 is CASSTPGQGTQPQHF. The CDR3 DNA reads TGTGCCAGTAGTACCCCCGGGCAGGGGACTCAGCCCCAGCATTTT.